The rows below give T cell receptor beta chains drawn from one sample of a study of shared T cell receptors in the human thymus. Profiled with immunoSEQ multiplex PCR; TCRdb holds only in-frame clones, not every one. The table lists 500,000 to 850,000 clones, roughly 86% of them singletons. This sample also belongs to another study, concerning human thymus T cells.

Sequencing input: thymocytes. The receptors originated from a boy in the first two years of life with a congenital heart defect. Both conserved end residues are part of each CDR3. A D gene is named only where the DNA matches it firmly. Clone size is given for some rows only: seen once, a few or many times, or a class if the clone is expanded.

abundance	len	v_gene	j_gene	d_gene	CDR3nt	CDR3aa
.	15	TRBV7-9	TRBJ1-3	TRBD1	TGTGCCAGCAGCCCGGGACAGGGTCCTGGAAACACCATATATTTT	CASSPGQGPGNTIYF
.	14	TRBV6-1	TRBJ1-1	TRBD1	TGTGCCAGCAGTAGATGGGACAGGGGTACTGAAGCTTTCTTT	CASSRWDRGTEAFF
.	12	TRBV25-1	TRBJ2-1	TRBD1	TGTGTCCGGACAGGTATTCGGAATGAGCAGTTCTTC	CVRTGIRNEQFF
.	15	TRBV5-6	TRBJ2-7	TRBD1	TGTGCCAGCAGCTACCGACAGGGGGTCCCTTACGAGCAGTACTTC	CASSYRQGVPYEQYF
.	13	TRBV27	TRBJ2-7	.	TGTGCCAGCAGTACCGGGTCCTCCTACGAGCAGTACTTC	CASSTGSSYEQYF
.	18	TRBV5-6	TRBJ2-7	TRBD2	TGTGCCAGCAGCTCGCCACAGGGGTCTAGCGGGAGATCCTACGAGCAGTACTTC	CASSSPQGSSGRSYEQYF
.	16	TRBV4-3	TRBJ2-3	.	TGCGCCAGCAGCCAAGCTCTCCCTAGCGTCCCAGATACGCAGTATTTT	CASSQALPSVPDTQYF
.	15	TRBV7-2	TRBJ2-7	TRBD1	TGTGCCAGCAGCCCCGGCGGACAGGGGTTCCACGAGCAGTACTTC	CASSPGGQGFHEQYF
.	15	TRBV10-3	TRBJ2-3	TRBD2	TGTGCCATCAAAGGACTAGCGGGGAGCACAGATACGCAGTATTTT	CAIKGLAGSTDTQYF
.	15	TRBV27	TRBJ2-7	TRBD2	TGTGCCAGCAGATTCTCTAGCGGGAGAAATGGCGAGCAGTACTTC	CASRFSSGRNGEQYF
.	13	TRBV6-5	TRBJ2-1	TRBD1	TGTGCCAGCAGTTTGACAGGGGGCAATGAGCAGTTCTTC	CASSLTGGNEQFF
.	14	TRBV6-5	TRBJ2-7	TRBD1	TGTGCCAGCAGCCCTGGGACAGGGGGCATCGAGCAGTACTTC	CASSPGTGGIEQYF
.	16	TRBV7-9	TRBJ1-6	.	TGTGCCAGCAGCTTCAGAACGGGGTTCTATAATTCACCCCTCCACTTT	CASSFRTGFYNSPLHF
.	15	TRBV4-2	TRBJ1-6	.	TGTGCCAGCAGCCAAGATTGGAGACGTCTTTCACCCCTCCACTTT	CASSQDWRRLSPLHF
.	15	TRBV28	TRBJ1-5	.	TGTGCCAGCAGCCCGACAGTCTATAGCAATCAGCCCCAGCATTTT	CASSPTVYSNQPQHF
.	15	TRBV7-9	TRBJ2-5	.	TGTGCCAGCATGCCCGTCGAGACTCAGCAAGAGACCCAGTACTTC	CASMPVETQQETQYF
.	15	TRBV5-1	TRBJ1-1	.	TGCGCCAGCAGCTTGGAGCGGATTATGAACACTGAAGCTTTCTTT	CASSLERIMNTEAFF
.	16	TRBV4-3	TRBJ1-3	TRBD1	TGCGCCAGCAGCCAATCACAGGGGGCAAGGGGAAACACCATATATTTT	CASSQSQGARGNTIYF
.	18	TRBV5-6	TRBJ1-6	TRBD1	TGTGCCAGCAGCTCGAACCGGGACAGGGGGTTCTATAATTCACCCCTCCACTTT	CASSSNRDRGFYNSPLHF
once	17	TRBV14	TRBJ2-1	TRBD1	TGTGCCAGCAGCCAACGCCCGGACAGGGGGCGCGATAATGAGCAGTTCTTC	CASSQRPDRGRDNEQFF
.	17	TRBV7-2	TRBJ2-3	.	TGTGCCAGCAGCTTTCTATCGGTGAACAGGGACACAGATACGCAGTATTTT	CASSFLSVNRDTDTQYF
once	12	TRBV29-1	TRBJ2-7	.	TGCAGCGTAGCAGGGCCAGCCTACGAGCAGTACTTC	CSVAGPAYEQYF
.	13	TRBV7-2	TRBJ1-1	.	TGTGCCAGCACTAAGGAGGGGATCACTGAAGCTTTCTTT	CASTKEGITEAFF
.	16	TRBV5-6	TRBJ2-7	.	TGTGCCAGCAGCTTGGGGGGTCAGGGGAACTCCTACGAGCAGTACTTC	CASSLGGQGNSYEQYF
once	16	TRBV19	TRBJ2-1	TRBD2	TGTGCCAGTAGTCCCTCCCACGGACTAGTGGGTAATGAGCAGTTCTTC	CASSPSHGLVGNEQFF
.	17	TRBV5-6	TRBJ2-6	TRBD1	TGTGCCAGCAGCTCCGATGACAGGGTTCCTGGGGCCAACGTCCTGACTTTC	CASSSDDRVPGANVLTF
.	17	TRBV9	TRBJ2-7	.	TGTGCCAGCAGCGTAGAGACAGTGCCTTCGGCATCCTACGAGCAGTACTTC	CASSVETVPSASYEQYF
.	15	TRBV7-2	TRBJ2-1	TRBD2	TGTGCCAGCAGCCTGGTGGGGGGGTTGGGCAATGAGCAGTTCTTC	CASSLVGGLGNEQFF